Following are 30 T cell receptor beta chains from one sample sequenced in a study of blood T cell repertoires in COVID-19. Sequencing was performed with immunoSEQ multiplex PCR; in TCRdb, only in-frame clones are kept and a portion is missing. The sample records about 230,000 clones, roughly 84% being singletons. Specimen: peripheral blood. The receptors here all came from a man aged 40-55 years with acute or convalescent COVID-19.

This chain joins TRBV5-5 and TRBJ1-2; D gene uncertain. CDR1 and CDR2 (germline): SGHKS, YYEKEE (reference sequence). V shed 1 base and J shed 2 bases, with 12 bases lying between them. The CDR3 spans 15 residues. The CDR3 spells CASSLFGSENYGYTF. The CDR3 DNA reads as TGTGCCAGCAGCTTGTTCGGCAGCGAAAACTATGGCTACACCTTC. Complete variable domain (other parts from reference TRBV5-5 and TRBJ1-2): DAGVTQSPTHLIKTRGQQVTLRCSPISGHKSVSWYQQVLGQGPQFIFQYYEKEERGRGNFPDRFSARQFPNYSSELNVNALLLGDSALYLCASSLFGSENYGYTFGSGTRLTVV.

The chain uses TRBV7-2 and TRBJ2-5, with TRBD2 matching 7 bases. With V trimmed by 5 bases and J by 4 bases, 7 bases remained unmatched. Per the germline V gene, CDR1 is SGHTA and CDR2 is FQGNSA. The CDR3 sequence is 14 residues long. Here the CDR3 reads CASSQRERGETQYF. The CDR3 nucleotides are TGTGCCAGCAGCCAGAGGGAGCGGGGAGAGACCCAGTACTTC.

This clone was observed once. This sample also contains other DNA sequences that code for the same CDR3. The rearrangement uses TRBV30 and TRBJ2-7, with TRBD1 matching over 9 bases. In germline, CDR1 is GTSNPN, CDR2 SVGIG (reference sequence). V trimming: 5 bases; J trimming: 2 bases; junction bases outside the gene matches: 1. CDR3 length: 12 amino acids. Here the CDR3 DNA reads TGTGCCTGGGGACAGGGGCCCTACGAGCAGTACTTC. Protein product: CAWGQGPYEQYF.

CDR3 sequence reads: CASSLRAGETQYF. The CDR3 DNA follows: TGTGCCAGCAGCTTGAGGGCCGGGGAGACCCAGTACTTC. V gene TRBV7-3 combines with J gene TRBJ2-5; D is perhaps TRBD2 (5 bases). Trimming stripped 3 bases from V and 5 bases from J, with 10 bases between. CDR1 and CDR2 from the germline V gene are SGHTA and FQGTGA. The CDR3 has 13 residues.

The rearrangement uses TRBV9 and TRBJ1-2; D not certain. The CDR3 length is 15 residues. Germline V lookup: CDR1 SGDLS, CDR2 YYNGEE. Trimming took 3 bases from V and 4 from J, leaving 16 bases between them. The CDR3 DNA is TGTGCCAGCAGCGACCGACCCTTAGCTGGCTATGGCTACACCTTC. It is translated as CASSDRPLAGYGYTF.

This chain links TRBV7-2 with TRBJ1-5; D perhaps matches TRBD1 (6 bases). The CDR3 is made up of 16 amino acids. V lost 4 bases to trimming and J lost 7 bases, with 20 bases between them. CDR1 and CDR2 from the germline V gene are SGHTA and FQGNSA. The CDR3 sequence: CASSSAQGLAGQPQHF. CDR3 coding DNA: TGTGCCAGCAGCTCCGCACAGGGTTTGGCGGGCCAGCCCCAGCATTTT.

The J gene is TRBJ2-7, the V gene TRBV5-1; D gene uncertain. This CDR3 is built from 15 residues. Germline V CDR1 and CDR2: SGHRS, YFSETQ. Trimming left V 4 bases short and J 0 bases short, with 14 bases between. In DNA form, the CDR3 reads TGCGCCAGCAGCCCGACCGACATGAGCTCCTACGAGCAGTACTTC. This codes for CASSPTDMSSYEQYF.

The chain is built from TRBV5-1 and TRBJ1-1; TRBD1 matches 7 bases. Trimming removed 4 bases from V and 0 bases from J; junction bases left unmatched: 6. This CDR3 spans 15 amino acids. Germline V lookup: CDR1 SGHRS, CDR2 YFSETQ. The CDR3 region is CASSPDRAVNTEAFF. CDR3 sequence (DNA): TGCGCCAGCAGCCCAGACAGGGCGGTGAACACTGAAGCTTTCTTT. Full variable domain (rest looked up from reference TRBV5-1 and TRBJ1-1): KAGVTQTPRYLIKTRGQQVTLSCSPISGHRSVSWYQQTPGQGLQFLFEYFSETQRNKGNFPGRFSGRQFSNSRSEMNVSTLELGDSALYLCASSPDRAVNTEAFFGQGTRLTVV.

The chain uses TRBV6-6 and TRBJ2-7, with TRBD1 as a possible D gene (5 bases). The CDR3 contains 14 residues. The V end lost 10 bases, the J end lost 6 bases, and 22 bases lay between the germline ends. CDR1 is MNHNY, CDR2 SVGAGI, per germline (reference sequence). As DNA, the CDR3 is TGTGCCACCCGCTCCCCCAGCGACAGTTCCGAGCAGTACTTC. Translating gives CATRSPSDSSEQYF.

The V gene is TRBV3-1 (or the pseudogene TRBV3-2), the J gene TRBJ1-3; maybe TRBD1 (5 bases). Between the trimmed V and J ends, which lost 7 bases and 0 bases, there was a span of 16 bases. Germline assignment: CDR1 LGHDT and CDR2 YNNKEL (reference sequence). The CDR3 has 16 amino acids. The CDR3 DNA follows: TGTGCCAGCACCAAAACAGGTCTAAACTCTGGAAACACCATATATTTT. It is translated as CASTKTGLNSGNTIYF.

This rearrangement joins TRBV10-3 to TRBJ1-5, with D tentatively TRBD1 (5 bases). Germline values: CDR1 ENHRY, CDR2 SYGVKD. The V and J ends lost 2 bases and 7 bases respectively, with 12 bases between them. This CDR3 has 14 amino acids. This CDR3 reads CAISERQGGQPQHF. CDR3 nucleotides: TGTGCCATCAGTGAGCGGCAGGGAGGCCAGCCCCAGCATTTT.

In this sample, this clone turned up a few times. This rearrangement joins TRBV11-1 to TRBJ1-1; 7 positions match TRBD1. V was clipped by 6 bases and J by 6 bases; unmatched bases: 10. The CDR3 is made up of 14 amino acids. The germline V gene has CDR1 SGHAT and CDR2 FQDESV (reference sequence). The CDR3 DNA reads TGTGCCAGCAGTCCCGACAGGGAATCCTCTGAAGCTTTCTTT. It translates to CASSPDRESSEAFF.

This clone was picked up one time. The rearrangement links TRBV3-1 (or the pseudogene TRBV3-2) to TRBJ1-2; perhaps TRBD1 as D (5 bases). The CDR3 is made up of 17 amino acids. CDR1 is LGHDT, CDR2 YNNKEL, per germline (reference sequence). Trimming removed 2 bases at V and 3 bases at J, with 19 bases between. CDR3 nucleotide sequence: TGTGCCAGCAGCCAACTTGGTGGGACTCCCCCCTACTATGGCTACACCTTC. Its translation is CASSQLGGTPPYYGYTF.

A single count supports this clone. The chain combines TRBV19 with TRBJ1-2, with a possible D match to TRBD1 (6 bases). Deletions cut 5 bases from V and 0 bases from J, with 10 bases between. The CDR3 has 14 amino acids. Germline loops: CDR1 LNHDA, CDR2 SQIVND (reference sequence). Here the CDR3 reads CASSPDSSNYGYTF. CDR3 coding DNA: TGTGCCAGTAGTCCGGACAGCTCTAACTATGGCTACACCTTC.

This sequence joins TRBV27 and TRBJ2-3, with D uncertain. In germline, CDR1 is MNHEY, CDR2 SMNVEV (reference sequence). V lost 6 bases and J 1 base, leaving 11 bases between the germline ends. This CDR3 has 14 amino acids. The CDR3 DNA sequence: TGTGCCAGCAGACCCCTCAGTCGCACAGATACGCAGTATTTT. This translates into CASRPLSRTDTQYF.

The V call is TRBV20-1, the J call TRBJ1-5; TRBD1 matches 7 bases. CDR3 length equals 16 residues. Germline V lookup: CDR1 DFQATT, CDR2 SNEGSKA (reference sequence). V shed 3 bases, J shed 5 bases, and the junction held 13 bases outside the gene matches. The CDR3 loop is CSASDTTTGAYQPQHF. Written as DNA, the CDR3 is TGCAGTGCTAGTGATACTACCACAGGGGCCTATCAGCCCCAGCATTTT.

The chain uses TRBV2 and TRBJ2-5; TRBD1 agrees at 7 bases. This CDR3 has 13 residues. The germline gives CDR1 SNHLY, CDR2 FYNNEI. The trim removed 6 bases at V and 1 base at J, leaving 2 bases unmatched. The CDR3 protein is CASRQGRQETQYF. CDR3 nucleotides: TGTGCCAGCAGACAGGGGCGCCAAGAGACCCAGTACTTC.

The CDR3, as DNA: TGTGCCAGCAGCGCCTGGACTCCCGAGGATGAGCAGTTCTTC. As protein: CASSAWTPEDEQFF. The chain has TRBV11-2 and TRBJ2-1; tentatively, D is TRBD2 (5 bases). Trimming took off 5 bases at V and 8 bases at J, with 16 bases between the two ends. CDR3 size: 14 residues. Germline V gives CDR1 SGHAT, CDR2 FQNNGV.

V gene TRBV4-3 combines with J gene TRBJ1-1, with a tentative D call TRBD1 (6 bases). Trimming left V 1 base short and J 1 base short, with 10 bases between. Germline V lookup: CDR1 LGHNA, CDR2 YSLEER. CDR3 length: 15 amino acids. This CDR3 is CASSQAGHPNTEAFF. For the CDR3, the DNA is TGCGCCAGCAGCCAAGCGGGACACCCGAACACTGAAGCTTTCTTT.

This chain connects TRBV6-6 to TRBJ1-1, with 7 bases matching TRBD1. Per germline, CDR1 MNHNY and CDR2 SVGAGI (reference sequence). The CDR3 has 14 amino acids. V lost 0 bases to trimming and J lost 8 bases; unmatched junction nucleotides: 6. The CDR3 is CASSYSIGTEEAFF. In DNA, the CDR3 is TGTGCCAGCAGTTACTCGATCGGGACAGAGGAAGCTTTCTTT.

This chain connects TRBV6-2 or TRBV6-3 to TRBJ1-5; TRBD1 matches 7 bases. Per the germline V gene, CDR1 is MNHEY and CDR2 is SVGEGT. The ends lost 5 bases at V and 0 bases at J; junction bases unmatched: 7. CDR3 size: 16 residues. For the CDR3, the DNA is TGTGCCAGCAGTACACGGGGACAGCTTAGCAATCAGCCCCAGCATTTT. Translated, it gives CASSTRGQLSNQPQHF.

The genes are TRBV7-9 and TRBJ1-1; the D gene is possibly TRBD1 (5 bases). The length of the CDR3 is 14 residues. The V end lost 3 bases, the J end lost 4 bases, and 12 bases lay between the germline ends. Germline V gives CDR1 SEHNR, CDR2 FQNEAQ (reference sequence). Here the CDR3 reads CASSFGGLSTEAFF. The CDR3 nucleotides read TGTGCCAGCAGCTTCGGGGGGTTATCCACTGAAGCTTTCTTT.

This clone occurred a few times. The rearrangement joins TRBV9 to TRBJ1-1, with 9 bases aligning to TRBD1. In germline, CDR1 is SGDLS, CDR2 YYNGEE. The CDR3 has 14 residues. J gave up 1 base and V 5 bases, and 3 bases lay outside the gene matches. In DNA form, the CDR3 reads TGTGCCAGCAGGCCGGGACAGGGGAACACTGAAGCTTTCTTT. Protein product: CASRPGQGNTEAFF.

The CDR3 sequence: CASSSWRVPGNTIYF. Here the CDR3 DNA reads TGTGCCAGCAGCTCCTGGAGGGTACCTGGAAACACCATATATTTT. V is TRBV5-8 and J is TRBJ1-3; D not resolved. Trimming removed 3 bases from V and 2 bases from J, with 12 bases in between. The germline CDR1 and CDR2 sequences are SGHTS and YDEGEE. CDR3 length equals 15 residues.

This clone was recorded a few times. CDR3 protein: CASSEGGALSSYEQYF. CDR3 DNA: TGTGCCAGCAGTGAAGGAGGAGCCTTGAGCTCCTACGAGCAGTACTTC. V is TRBV25-1 and J is TRBJ2-7, with D tentatively TRBD2 (5 bases). Germline CDR1 and CDR2: MGHDK and SYGVNS. The CDR3 loop spans 16 amino acids. V gave up 2 bases and J gave up 0 bases, with 14 bases separating them.

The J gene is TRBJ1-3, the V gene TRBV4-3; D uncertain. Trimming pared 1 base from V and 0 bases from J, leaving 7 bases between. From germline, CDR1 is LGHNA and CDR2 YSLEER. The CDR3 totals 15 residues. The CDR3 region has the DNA TGCGCCAGCAGCCAAGGAGAGGGCTCTGGAAACACCATATATTTT. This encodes CASSQGEGSGNTIYF.

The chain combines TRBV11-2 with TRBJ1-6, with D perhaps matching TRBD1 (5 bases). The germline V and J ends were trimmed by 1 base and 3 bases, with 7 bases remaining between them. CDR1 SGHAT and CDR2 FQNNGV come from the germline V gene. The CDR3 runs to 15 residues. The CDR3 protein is CASSLGQGYNSPLHF. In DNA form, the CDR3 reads TGTGCCAGCAGCTTAGGGCAGGGCTATAATTCACCCCTCCACTTT.

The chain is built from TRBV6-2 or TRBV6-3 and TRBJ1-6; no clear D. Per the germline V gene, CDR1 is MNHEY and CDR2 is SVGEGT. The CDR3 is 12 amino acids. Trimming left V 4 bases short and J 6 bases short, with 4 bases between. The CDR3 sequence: CASSSGNSPLHF. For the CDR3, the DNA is TGTGCCAGCAGTTCGGGTAATTCACCCCTCCACTTT.

DNA for the CDR3: TGTGCCAGTAGTACAGATAGTTGGGAGGAAAAACTGTTTTTT. It yields the protein CASSTDSWEEKLFF. The genes are TRBV19 and TRBJ1-4; unclear D gene. This CDR3 is built from 14 residues. V was clipped by 4 bases and J by 8 bases, with 14 bases between them. The germline CDR1 and CDR2 sequences are LNHDA and SQIVND (reference sequence).

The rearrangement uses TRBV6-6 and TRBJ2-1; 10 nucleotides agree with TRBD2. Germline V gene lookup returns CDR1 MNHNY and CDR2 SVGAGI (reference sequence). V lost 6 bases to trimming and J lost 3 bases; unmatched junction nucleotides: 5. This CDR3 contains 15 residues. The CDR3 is CASRLAGANYNEQFF. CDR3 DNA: TGTGCCAGCAGGCTAGCGGGGGCCAACTACAATGAGCAGTTCTTC.